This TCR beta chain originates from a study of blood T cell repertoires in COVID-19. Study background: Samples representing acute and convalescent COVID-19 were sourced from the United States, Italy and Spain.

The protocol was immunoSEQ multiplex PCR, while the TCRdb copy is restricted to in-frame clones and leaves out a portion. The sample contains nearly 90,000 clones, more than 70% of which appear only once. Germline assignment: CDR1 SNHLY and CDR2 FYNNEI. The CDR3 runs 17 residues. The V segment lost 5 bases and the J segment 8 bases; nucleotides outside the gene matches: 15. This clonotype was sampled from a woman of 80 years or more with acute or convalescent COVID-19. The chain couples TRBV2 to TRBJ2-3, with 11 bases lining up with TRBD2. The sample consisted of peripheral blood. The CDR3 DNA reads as TGTGCCAGCAGTTTTACTAGCGGGGGCGCCCCGCGGGGTACGCAGTATTTT. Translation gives CASSFTSGGAPRGTQYF.